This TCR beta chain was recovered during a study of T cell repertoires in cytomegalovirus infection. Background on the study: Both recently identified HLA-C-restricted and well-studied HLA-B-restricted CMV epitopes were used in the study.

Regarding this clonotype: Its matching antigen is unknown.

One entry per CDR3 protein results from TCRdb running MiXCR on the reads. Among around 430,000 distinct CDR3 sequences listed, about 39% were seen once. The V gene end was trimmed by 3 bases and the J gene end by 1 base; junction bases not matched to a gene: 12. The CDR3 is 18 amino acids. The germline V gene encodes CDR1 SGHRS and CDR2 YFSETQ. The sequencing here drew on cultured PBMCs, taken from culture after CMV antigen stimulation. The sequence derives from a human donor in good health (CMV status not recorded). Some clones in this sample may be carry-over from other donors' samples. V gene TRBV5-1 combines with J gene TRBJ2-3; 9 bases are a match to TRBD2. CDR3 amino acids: CASSSPRGGLWGTDTQYF. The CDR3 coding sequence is TGCGCCAGCAGCTCGCCGCGGGGGGGCCTCTGGGGCACAGATACGCAGTATTTT.